The rows below give T cell receptor beta chains drawn from one sample of a study of blood T cell repertoires in COVID-19. Assay used: immunoSEQ multiplex PCR; TCRdb lists only in-frame clones, some missing. This sample has 200,000 to 250,000 clones, with around nine tenths found just once. Material for sequencing was peripheral blood. These receptor sequences come from an older woman with acute or convalescent COVID-19. The CDR3 runs from the conserved cysteine through the conserved F or W. The D gene is left open where the match is weak. Clone size is shown for a subset of rows, as once, few, many or a class of expanded clone.

CASSVSGISVSEQYF few TRBJ2-7 NA TRBV5-1
CASTAGLGANYGYTF NA TRBJ1-2 NA TRBV27
CASSLDPTSGGPYNEQFF NA TRBJ2-1 TRBD2 TRBV7-6
CASSAGLAGAENEQFF NA TRBJ2-1 TRBD2 TRBV18
CASSIYRDSKEHRGAVF NA TRBJ2-2 NA TRBV19
CASRTAGTGFPEAFF once TRBJ1-1 TRBD1 TRBV6-5
CASSLRDRGFYEQYF NA TRBJ2-7 TRBD1 TRBV7-8
CASSSNVGQGNEQFF NA TRBJ2-1 TRBD1 TRBV5-1
CASSYEVWQPQHF NA TRBJ1-5 NA TRBV6-6
CASSREARTAAPYGYTF NA TRBJ1-2 NA TRBV4-2
CASSLATSTYEQYF NA TRBJ2-7 NA TRBV7-9
CASSPRGREQYF few TRBJ2-7 NA TRBV7-2
CASSSGSRNSPLHF NA TRBJ1-6 NA TRBV19
CASTKDRAGNTIYF NA TRBJ1-3 TRBD1 TRBV7-9
CASSLEPGGSTGVNYGYTF NA TRBJ1-2 TRBD1 TRBV7-6
CASSPMTGGNPEQYF few TRBJ2-7 TRBD1 TRBV28
CASSPKTGLAPYNEQFF NA TRBJ2-1 TRBD2 TRBV4-3
CAWDGSRGEVVNSPLHF NA TRBJ1-6 TRBD1 TRBV30
CASSGTGGNTIYF once TRBJ1-3 TRBD1 TRBV2
CASSLVRTGGSTEAFF NA TRBJ1-1 TRBD1 TRBV5-6
CASSQDRGEPNIQYF NA TRBJ2-4 NA TRBV4-3
CASSVKLCEVGDEQFF NA TRBJ2-1 NA TRBV21-1
CASSTRQGSPYGYTF once TRBJ1-2 TRBD1 TRBV5-1
CASSYSRSGGYNEQYF NA TRBJ2-7 NA TRBV6-5
CASSPGSGEGYGYTF NA TRBJ1-2 NA TRBV11-2
CASSLGGYSNQPQHF NA TRBJ1-5 NA TRBV7-9
CASSPLLGTQYF NA TRBJ2-5 NA TRBV12-3/TRBV12-4